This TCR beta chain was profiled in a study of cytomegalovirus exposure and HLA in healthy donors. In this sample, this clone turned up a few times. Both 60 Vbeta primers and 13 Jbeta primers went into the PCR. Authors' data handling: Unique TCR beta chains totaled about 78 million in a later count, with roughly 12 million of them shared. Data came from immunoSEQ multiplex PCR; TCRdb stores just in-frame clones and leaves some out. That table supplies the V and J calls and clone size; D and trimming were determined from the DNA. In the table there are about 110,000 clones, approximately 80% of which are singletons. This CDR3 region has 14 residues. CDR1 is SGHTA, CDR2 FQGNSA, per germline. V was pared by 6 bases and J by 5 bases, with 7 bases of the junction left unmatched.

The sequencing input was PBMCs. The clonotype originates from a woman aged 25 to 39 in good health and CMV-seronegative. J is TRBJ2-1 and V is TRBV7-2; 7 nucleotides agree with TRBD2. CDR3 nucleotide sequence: TGTGCCAGCAGGGCGAGCGGGATACACAATGAGCAGTTCTTC. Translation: CASRASGIHNEQFF.